The rows below give T cell receptor beta chains drawn from one sample of a study of blood T cell repertoires in COVID-19. Here immunoSEQ multiplex PCR was the method, and the copy in TCRdb shows in-frame clones only, minus some. The sample contains a few hundred thousand clones, roughly 88% of which appear only once. The sample taken for sequencing was peripheral blood. The receptors come from a human donor with COVID-19, enrolled during active disease. The donor label of this sample is uncertain. Both conserved end residues are part of each CDR3. Fields, in order: J gene, CDR3 length, V gene, clone size, CDR3 protein. Where a row states a size, it is once, few, many or the class of an expanded clone; other rows omit it.

TRBJ2-2 | 17 | TRBV9 | NA | CASSVALTGLVTGELFF
TRBJ2-2 | 14 | TRBV19 | NA | CASKEQMNTGELFF
TRBJ2-1 | 16 | TRBV24-1 | NA | CATSDGGLAGYNEQFF
TRBJ1-4 | 13 | TRBV12-3/TRBV12-4 | NA | CASSLEGGEKLFF
TRBJ2-2 | 17 | TRBV28 | NA | CASSLWGLAGGPGELFF
TRBJ1-2 | 14 | TRBV19 | NA | CASSIHRESYGYTF
TRBJ1-3 | 15 | TRBV6-1 | NA | CASSESRTSGNTIYF
TRBJ1-5 | 19 | TRBV28 | NA | CASSTPGQGDVYSNQPQHF
TRBJ2-3 | 16 | TRBV5-1 | many | CASSLATSGTTDTQYF
TRBJ2-7 | 13 | TRBV6-4 | NA | CAGTGTYSYEQYF
TRBJ1-4 | 17 | TRBV28 | NA | CASSHDRGPGANEKLFF
TRBJ1-2 | 14 | TRBV2 | NA | CASLLPGESYGYTF
TRBJ1-2 | 15 | TRBV11-2 | NA | CASTWGTGTNYGYTF
TRBJ1-1 | 13 | TRBV6-5 | NA | CASERTLNTEAFF
TRBJ2-5 | 15 | TRBV9 | NA | CASSVDYGKGETQYF
TRBJ2-7 | 12 | TRBV28 | NA | CASRPQGYEQYF
TRBJ1-3 | 16 | TRBV7-3 | NA | CASSRQGFNRGNTIYF
TRBJ1-1 | 14 | TRBV21-1 | NA | CASSKAPRNTEAFF
TRBJ2-3 | 15 | TRBV24-1 | NA | CATSRLAGGTDTQYF
TRBJ2-7 | 14 | TRBV6-5 | few | CASRRGQGPYEQYF
TRBJ2-7 | 15 | TRBV6-5 | NA | CASSRPQGYSYEQYF
TRBJ1-1 | 15 | TRBV19 | NA | CASSTQGLSNTEAFF
TRBJ1-2 | 13 | TRBV6-6 | NA | CASSWTGGDGYTF
TRBJ1-2 | 16 | TRBV7-9 | once | CASSFTMTGTVYGYTF
TRBJ2-7 | 14 | TRBV7-6 | NA | CASSLGQNAYEQYF
TRBJ2-1 | 12 | TRBV3-1/TRBV3-2 | NA | CASSQSRNEQFF
TRBJ2-3 | 16 | TRBV6-1 | NA | CASSEGPLAGSDTQYF
TRBJ2-3 | 15 | TRBV10-2 | NA | CASSESRSIADTQYF
TRBJ1-5 | 14 | TRBV19 | NA | CASSQDRGNQPQHF
TRBJ1-2 | 11 | TRBV2 | NA | CASSMDSPSTF
TRBJ1-5 | 17 | TRBV6-2/TRBV6-3 | few | CASSSLGTGGGNQPQHF
TRBJ2-7 | 14 | TRBV23-1 | once | CASGLGQGAYEQYF
TRBJ2-1 | 15 | TRBV19 | NA | CASSIQPGNQHEQFF
TRBJ2-2 | 15 | TRBV5-4 | NA | CASSLVGLNTGELFF
TRBJ2-1 | 15 | TRBV7-3 | NA | CASSLMSSGLDEQFF
TRBJ1-3 | 16 | TRBV27 | once | CASSLQGGHAGNTIYF
TRBJ2-3 | 16 | TRBV19 | NA | CASTTSEGTWTDTQYF
TRBJ2-7 | 16 | TRBV7-2 | NA | CASSLDRTSGSNEQYF
TRBJ2-7 | 18 | TRBV3-1/TRBV3-2 | NA | CASSQDTGGLPSSYEQYF
TRBJ2-7 | 15 | TRBV4-2 | NA | CASSRGRLADYEQYF
TRBJ2-7 | 15 | TRBV19 | NA | CASSMSAGNSYEQYF
TRBJ2-7 | 14 | TRBV7-2 | NA | CASSLDYNSYEQYF
TRBJ1-4 | 16 | TRBV4-1 | NA | CASSLSLRDTYEKLFF
TRBJ2-3 | 16 | TRBV9 | NA | CASSLRPAGVLDTQYF